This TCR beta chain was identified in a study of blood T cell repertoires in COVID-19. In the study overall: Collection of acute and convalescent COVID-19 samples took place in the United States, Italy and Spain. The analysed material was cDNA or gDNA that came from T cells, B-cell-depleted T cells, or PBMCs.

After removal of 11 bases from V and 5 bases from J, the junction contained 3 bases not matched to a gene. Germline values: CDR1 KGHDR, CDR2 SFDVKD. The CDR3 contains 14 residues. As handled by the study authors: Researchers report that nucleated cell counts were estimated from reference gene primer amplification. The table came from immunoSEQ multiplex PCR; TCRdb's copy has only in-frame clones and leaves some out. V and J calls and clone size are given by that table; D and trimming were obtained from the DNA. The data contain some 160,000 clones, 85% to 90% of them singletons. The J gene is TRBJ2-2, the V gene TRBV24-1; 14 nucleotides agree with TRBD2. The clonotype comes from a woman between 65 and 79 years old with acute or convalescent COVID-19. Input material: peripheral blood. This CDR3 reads CAIGLAGGTGELFF. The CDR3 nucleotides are TGTGCCATCGGACTAGCGGGGGGAACCGGGGAGCTGTTTTTT.